This entry lists 7 T cell receptor beta chains sequenced from one sample in a study of brain T cells in children with intractable seizures. Produced via immunoSEQ multiplex PCR; TCRdb's table is partial and in-frame only. The data show about 340,000 clones, nearly 95% seen once. Indicated time point: blood from clinic visit 5 months post-surgery; TSC patient then seizure free. The input for sequencing was peripheral blood, taken approximately 5 months after surgery. The receptors stem from a boy less than two years old with tuberous sclerosis and intractable seizures.

In its sample, this clone was seen once. The chain recombines TRBV10-3 with TRBJ2-1; maybe TRBD1 (8 bases). V was clipped by 5 bases and J by 9 bases, with 29 bases between them. Germline loops: CDR1 ENHRY, CDR2 SYGVKD. The CDR3 has 18 residues. The CDR3 here is CAISQGALSRGVSGEQFF. The CDR3 nucleotides are TGTGCCATCAGTCAGGGGGCGCTTAGCCGGGGGGTTTCAGGTGAGCAGTTCTTC.

The chain is built from TRBV19 and TRBJ2-1, with 10 nucleotides matching TRBD2. The CDR3 covers 15 residues. CDR1 and CDR2 (germline): LNHDA, SQIVND (reference sequence). Germline trimming cut 4 bases from V and 2 bases from J; bases unmatched to any gene: 2. CDR3 region: CASSTGTSAYNEQFF. The CDR3 nucleotides are TGTGCCAGTAGTACCGGGACTAGCGCCTACAATGAGCAGTTCTTC. Full variable domain (remainder filled in from reference TRBV19 and TRBJ2-1): DGGITQSPKYLFRKEGQNVTLSCEQNLNHDAMYWYRQDPGQGLRLIYYSQIVNDFQKGDIAEGYSVSREKKESFPLTVTSAQKNPTAFYLCASSTGTSAYNEQFFGPGTRLTVL.

The genes are TRBV6-2 or TRBV6-3 and TRBJ2-5; D might be TRBD2 (6 bases). V lost 6 bases to trimming and J lost 1 base, with 9 bases between them. The CDR3 has 13 residues. Germline loops: CDR1 MNHEY, CDR2 SVGEGT. As DNA, the CDR3 is TGTGCCAGCAGCCGTAGCGGCCAAGAGACCCAGTACTTC. This sequence encodes CASSRSGQETQYF.

The chain couples TRBV29-1 to TRBJ1-2; D is unresolved. Germline-derived CDR1 and CDR2 are SQVTM and ANQGSEA. CDR3 length: 9 amino acids. Trimming took off 4 bases at V and 6 bases at J, with 3 bases between the two ends. Here the CDR3 DNA reads TGCAGCGTTGTGGATGGCTACACCTTC. Its translation: CSVVDGYTF.

The chain links TRBV7-6 to TRBJ2-6; D unresolved. The germline gives CDR1 SGHVS, CDR2 FNYEAQ. Trimming removed 2 bases at V and 0 bases at J, with 8 bases between. CDR3 length: 16 amino acids. This CDR3 is CASSLFRSSGANVLTF. CDR3 sequence (DNA): TGTGCCAGCAGCTTATTCAGAAGCTCTGGGGCCAACGTCCTGACTTTC.

The V gene is TRBV6-6, the J gene TRBJ1-5; 8 bases are a match to TRBD1. The length of the CDR3 is 14 residues. Germline V gene lookup returns CDR1 MNHNY and CDR2 SVGAGI (reference sequence). The ends lost 6 bases at V and 6 bases at J; junction bases unmatched: 7. The CDR3 spells CASSRGQGSQPQHF. The CDR3, as DNA: TGTGCCAGCAGCCGAGGACAGGGAAGTCAGCCCCAGCATTTT.

V gene TRBV6-1 combines with J gene TRBJ2-7; 9 bases are a match to TRBD2. The CDR3 loop spans 15 amino acids. The J segment lost 4 bases and the V segment lost 1 base, leaving 5 bases of the junction unmatched. Germline CDR1 reads MNHNS; CDR2 reads SASEGT. Here the CDR3 reads CASSEEGSGSYEQYF. CDR3 in DNA: TGTGCCAGCAGTGAAGAAGGTAGCGGGAGTTACGAGCAGTACTTC.